Below, 10 T cell receptor beta chains from the same sample are listed, as sequenced in a study of T cell repertoires in cytomegalovirus infection. No antigen has been assigned to these receptors. TCRdb re-called the reads with MiXCR, one entry per CDR3 protein. The sample carries roughly 80,000 distinct CDR3 sequences, 24% recorded once. The sequencing used CD8+ T cells from cultured PBMCs, collected from culture after CMV antigen stimulation. The receptors come from a human donor in good health (CMV status not recorded). Some clones in this sample may be carry-over from other donors' samples.

V gene TRBV10-3 combines with J gene TRBJ2-7, with TRBD1 matching over 7 bases. The CDR3 is 14 amino acids. Germline-derived CDR1 and CDR2 are ENHRY and SYGVKD. V lost 2 bases to trimming and J lost 1 base; unmatched junction nucleotides: 2. This chain's CDR3 is CAISEIQGSYEQYF. CDR3 DNA: TGTGCCATCAGTGAGATACAGGGGTCCTACGAGCAGTACTTC.

At least ten counts were recorded for this clonotype. This chain uses TRBV7-2 with TRBJ1-2, with D possibly TRBD1 on 6 matching bases. V was trimmed by 3 bases and J by 8 bases, leaving 7 bases between them. The CDR3 loop spans 11 amino acids. Germline V lookup: CDR1 SGHTA, CDR2 FQGNSA. CDR3: CASSLGGGYTF. For the CDR3, the DNA is TGTGCCAGCAGCTTGGGGGGCGGCTACACCTTC.

The gene calls are TRBV5-8 and TRBJ2-7; 7 nucleotides agree with TRBD1. CDR1 and CDR2 from the germline V gene are SGHTS and YDEGEE. V shed 3 bases, J shed 3 bases, and the junction held 9 bases outside the gene matches. The CDR3 runs 15 residues. CDR3 in DNA: TGTGCCAGCAGCTCCACAGGGGAGCCCCACTACGAGCAGTACTTC. Its translation: CASSSTGEPHYEQYF.

This clonotype was seen only a few times. The chain has TRBV7-3 and TRBJ2-3; no clear D. The ends were cut back, 2 bases at V and 4 bases at J, with 7 bases in the middle. This CDR3 region has 13 residues. Germline V gene data show CDR1 as SGHTA and CDR2 as FQGTGA. The CDR3 bases are TGTGCCAGCAGCTTAGTTGGCGCAGATACGCAGTATTTT. It specifies CASSLVGADTQYF.

This clonotype is medium-sized in the sample. The chain joins TRBV7-2 to TRBJ2-4; the D is unclear. Trimming cost V 1 base and J 9 bases, with 10 bases left between them. The CDR3 has 13 amino acids. Germline assignment: CDR1 SGHTA and CDR2 FQGNSA. CDR3 residues: CASSLVGWSIQYF. The CDR3 DNA reads TGTGCCAGCAGCTTAGTAGGATGGAGCATTCAGTACTTC.

In its sample, this clonotype was seen a few times. The CDR3 coding sequence is TGTGCCAGCAGCCCACCCCACGAGCAGTACTTC. Its protein is CASSPPHEQYF. V is TRBV7-6 and J is TRBJ2-7, with D uncertain. Germline CDR1 and CDR2: SGHVS and FNYEAQ. There are 11 residues in the CDR3. V was shortened by 5 bases and J by 5 bases, with 7 bases between the two germline ends. The full variable domain, its missing parts supplied by reference TRBV7-6 and TRBJ2-7, is GAGVSQSPRYKVTKRGQDVALRCDPISGHVSLYWYRQALGQGPEFLTYFNYEAQQDKSGLPNDRFSAERPEGSISTLTIQRTEQRDSAMYRCASSPPHEQYFGPGTRLTVT.

This clonotype was seen only a few times. This chain joins TRBV12-3 or TRBV12-4 and TRBJ2-2, with TRBD2 as a possible D gene (5 bases). V lost 5 bases, J lost 5 bases, and 12 bases lay in between. The CDR3 loop spans 14 amino acids. CDR3 residues: CASSPFRGTGELFF. The CDR3 nucleotides read TGTGCCAGCAGTCCATTCAGAGGGACCGGGGAGCTGTTTTTT.

The sample holds many counts of this clonotype. The chain couples TRBV28 to TRBJ1-6, with 7 bases aligning to TRBD1. J lost 8 bases, V lost 7 bases, and 8 bases had no gene match. Looked up from germline, CDR1 is MDHEN and CDR2 is SYDVKM. The CDR3 is 14 residues long. Written as DNA, the CDR3 is TGTGCCAGCATAACGGACAGGACACATTCACCCCTCCACTTT. Amino acids: CASITDRTHSPLHF.

CDR3 DNA sequence: TGTGCCAGTACGTTCTGGACAGATAGCTCTGGGGCCAACGTCCTGACTTTC. Its translation is CASTFWTDSSGANVLTF. This rearrangement joins TRBV19 to TRBJ2-6; perhaps TRBD1 as D (6 bases). The CDR3 runs 17 residues. V was cut by 7 bases and J by 0 bases, with 16 bases left in between. Germline V gene data show CDR1 as LNHDA and CDR2 as SQIVND (reference sequence).

This clonotype was counted ten times or more. The chain employs TRBV7-8 and TRBJ1-2; no clear D gene. This CDR3 is built from 15 residues. Germline-derived CDR1 and CDR2 are SGHVS and FQNEAQ. Trimming took off 1 base at V and 6 bases at J, with 15 bases between the two ends. The CDR3 loop reads CASSLGGGDLDGYTF. The CDR3 DNA reads TGTGCCAGCAGCTTAGGTGGCGGTGACTTGGATGGCTACACCTTC.